The present T cell receptor (beta chain) was sequenced within a study of blood T cells in healthy people across ages. In its sample, this clonotype was seen many times. Its specificity is unknown. Findings and caveats of the study: Researchers judged that diversity estimates from one million T cells fell short of true values.

With V trimmed by 0 bases and J by 2 bases, 2 bases remained unmatched. The CDR3 sequence is 15 residues long. Germline values: CDR1 SGHRS, CDR2 YFSETQ. A second PCR of roughly 7 to 11 cycles used a sample-barcoded 5' primer and a J-beta primer mix. TCRdb re-derived calls from the 5' RACE reads in MiXCR, one entry per CDR3 protein. The table lists around 870,000 distinct CDR3 sequences, 25% to 35% of them singletons. The gene calls are TRBV5-1 and TRBJ1-2; 9 bases agree with TRBD1. The receptor's source is a woman older than 75 in good health. Sequenced material: blood. The CDR3 region is CASSLDGTGNYGYTF. CDR3 nucleotides: TGCGCCAGCAGCTTGGACGGGACAGGGAACTATGGCTACACCTTC.